This paragraph covers one T cell receptor beta chain sequence. Its antigen is not known. Unique-molecular-identifier-tagged TCR beta cDNA libraries were used. Hundreds of thousands of cDNA molecules came from about 1 to 10 million T cells. TCRdb re-analysed the PCR reads in MiXCR, keeping a single row per CDR3 protein. Counted here are about 200,000 distinct CDR3 sequences, approximately 29% occurring once; the ten biggest clones make up about 3.7%. CDR1 and CDR2 (germline): SGHAT, FQNNGV. V shed 1 base, J shed 0 bases, and the junction held 6 bases outside the gene matches. The CDR3 totals 18 residues. The data stem from a study of post-analysis software for immune sequencing data. The overall study: Secondary progressive, relapsing-remitting and progressive-relapsing multiple sclerosis were among the included disease courses. Overall study findings and caveats: Under the F measure, samples that were prepared in one batch clustered strongly together. Patients used several TRBV segments, including TRBV5-6, TRBV5-1 and TRBV20-1, more often than controls. A significant reduction in normalized Chao1 diversity was observed in multiple sclerosis patients versus controls.

This clonotype was obtained from a girl between 2 and 17 years old with multiple sclerosis. The sequenced sample consisted of blood. The V call is TRBV11-2, the J call TRBJ2-3; 11 bases agree with TRBD2. In DNA form, the CDR3 reads TGTGCCAGCAGCTTAGGAAGACTAGCGGGAACTAGCACAGATACGCAGTATTTT. Its translation: CASSLGRLAGTSTDTQYF.